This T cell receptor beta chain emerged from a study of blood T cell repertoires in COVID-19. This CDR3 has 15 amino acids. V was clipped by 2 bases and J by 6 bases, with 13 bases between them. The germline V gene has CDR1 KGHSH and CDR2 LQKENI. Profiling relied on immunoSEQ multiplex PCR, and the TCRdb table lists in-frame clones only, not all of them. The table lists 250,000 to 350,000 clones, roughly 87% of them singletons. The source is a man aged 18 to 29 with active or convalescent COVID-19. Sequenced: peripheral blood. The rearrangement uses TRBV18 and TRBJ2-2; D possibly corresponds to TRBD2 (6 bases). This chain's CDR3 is CASSPTRESPGELFF. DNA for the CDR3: TGTGCCAGCTCACCAACCCGGGAGTCCCCCGGGGAGCTGTTTTTT.